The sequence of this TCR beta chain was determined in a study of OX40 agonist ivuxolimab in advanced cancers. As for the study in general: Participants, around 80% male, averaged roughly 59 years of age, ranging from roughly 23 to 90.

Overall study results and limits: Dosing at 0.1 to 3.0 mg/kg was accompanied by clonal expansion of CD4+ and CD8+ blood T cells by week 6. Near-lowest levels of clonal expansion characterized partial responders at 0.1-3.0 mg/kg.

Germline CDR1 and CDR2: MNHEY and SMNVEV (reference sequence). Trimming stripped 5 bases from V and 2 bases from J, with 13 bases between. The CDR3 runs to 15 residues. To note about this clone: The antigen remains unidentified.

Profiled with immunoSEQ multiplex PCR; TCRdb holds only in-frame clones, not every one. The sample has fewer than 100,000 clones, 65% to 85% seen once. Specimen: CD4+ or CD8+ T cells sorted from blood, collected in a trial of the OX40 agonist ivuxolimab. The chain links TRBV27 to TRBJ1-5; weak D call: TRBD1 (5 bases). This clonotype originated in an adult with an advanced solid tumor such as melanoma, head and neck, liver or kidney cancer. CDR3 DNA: TGTGCCAGCAGTCCGGAGGGGCCCCGCAATCAGCCCCAGCATTTT. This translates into CASSPEGPRNQPQHF.